Listed below are T cell receptor beta chains from one sample, sequenced in a study of shared clonotypes between healthy human individuals. Clones were sequenced by immunoSEQ multiplex PCR, and TCRdb holds only the in-frame ones, with some missing. The sample holds some 1.5 million clones; 95% to 99% are singletons and the top ten take roughly 0.4%. Sequenced input: naive CD4+ T cells sorted from blood. The receptor source for this set is a man aged 25 to 45 in good health. The CDR3 runs from the conserved cysteine through the conserved F or W. Each record gives: V gene, clone size, D gene, J gene, CDR3 protein, CDR3 DNA. A D gene is named only where the DNA matches it firmly. Size tells how often a clone was seen (once, few, many) or the class of an expanded clone, and some rows leave it out.

TRBV10-2	NA	TRBD2	TRBJ2-1	CASSQLAGGYSYNEQFF	TGCGCCAGCAGTCAACTAGCGGGAGGTTACTCCTACAATGAGCAGTTCTTC
TRBV7-9	NA	NA	TRBJ2-1	CASSLGALAASYNEQFF	TGTGCCAGCAGCTTAGGGGCCTTAGCGGCCTCCTACAATGAGCAGTTCTTC
TRBV5-6	NA	TRBD1	TRBJ2-3	CASSFGTERTDTQYF	TGTGCCAGCAGCTTTGGGACAGAGCGCACAGATACGCAGTATTTT
TRBV7-2	NA	TRBD1	TRBJ2-2	CASSPWDRGGFGELFF	TGTGCCAGCAGCCCGTGGGACAGGGGAGGATTCGGGGAGCTGTTTTTT
TRBV18	NA	TRBD1	TRBJ2-2	CASSPEFRGLIPLTGELFF	TGTGCCAGCTCACCGGAATTCAGGGGGCTCATTCCACTGACCGGGGAGCTGTTTTTT
TRBV19	NA	NA	TRBJ2-5	CASSSRGRETQYF	TGTGCCAGTAGTTCTCGGGGGAGGGAGACCCAGTACTTC
TRBV12-2	NA	NA	TRBJ2-2	CASRPSLTTVNTGELFF	TGTGCAAGTCGCCCCAGCTTGACGACAGTGAACACCGGGGAGCTGTTTTTT
TRBV5-1	once	TRBD2	TRBJ2-1	CASSVKAGPNNEQFF	TGCGCCAGCAGCGTCAAAGCGGGGCCGAACAATGAGCAGTTCTTC
TRBV7-9	NA	NA	TRBJ2-1	CASSFRDISYNEQFF	TGTGCCAGCAGCTTTCGTGACATCTCCTACAATGAGCAGTTCTTC
TRBV11-2	NA	NA	TRBJ1-5	CASSSTRNQPQHF	TGTGCCAGCAGCTCTACAAGGAATCAGCCCCAGCATTTT
TRBV9	NA	TRBD2	TRBJ2-1	CASSVGTSGLTYNEQFF	TGTGCCAGCAGCGTAGGTACTAGCGGGCTCACCTACAATGAGCAGTTCTTC
TRBV27	NA	TRBD1	TRBJ2-2	CASSLGQGMWTGELFF	TGTGCCAGCAGTTTGGGACAGGGAATGTGGACCGGGGAGCTGTTTTTT
TRBV19	once	TRBD1	TRBJ2-2	CASSWGTALNTGELFF	TGTGCCAGTAGTTGGGGGACAGCCTTGAACACCGGGGAGCTGTTTTTT
TRBV6-7	NA	NA	TRBJ1-3	CASSPHDVQGNTIYF	TGTGCCAGCAGCCCCCACGACGTACAGGGAAACACCATATATTTT
TRBV9	NA	NA	TRBJ2-2	CASSVDPAGNTGELFF	TGTGCCAGCAGCGTAGATCCAGCGGGGAACACCGGGGAGCTGTTTTTT
TRBV15	NA	NA	TRBJ2-7	CATSPKSSYEQYF	TGTGCCACCAGCCCCAAGAGCTCCTACGAGCAGTACTTC
TRBV9	NA	NA	TRBJ2-2	CASSVVLEPTGELFF	TGTGCCAGCAGCGTAGTTCTAGAACCCACCGGGGAGCTGTTTTTT
TRBV18	NA	TRBD1	TRBJ2-5	CASSGDRGLQETQYF	TGTGCCAGCTCCGGCGACAGGGGGCTTCAAGAGACCCAGTACTTC
TRBV9	NA	TRBD2	TRBJ2-5	CASSTYEGGRARETQYF	TGTGCCAGCAGCACGTACGAGGGCGGGAGGGCGCGGGAGACCCAGTACTTC
TRBV27	NA	TRBD2	TRBJ2-7	CASSPLGLGYEQYF	TGTGCCAGCAGTCCTCTGGGACTAGGCTACGAGCAGTACTTC
TRBV10-1	NA	NA	TRBJ2-2	CASSVGAGELFF	TGCGCCAGCAGTGTTGGAGCCGGGGAGCTGTTTTTT
TRBV7-8	NA	TRBD2	TRBJ2-1	CASSSLIAGAEQFF	TGTGCCAGCAGCTCCCTTATAGCGGGGGCTGAGCAGTTCTTC
TRBV29-1	once	NA	TRBJ1-2	CSGVSGTRKGGYTF	TGCAGCGGCGTCTCCGGGACGCGGAAGGGAGGCTACACCTTC
TRBV19	NA	TRBD1	TRBJ2-1	CASRPTGTGLYNEQFF	TGTGCCAGTAGACCAACCGGGACAGGCCTCTACAATGAGCAGTTCTTC
TRBV9	NA	NA	TRBJ2-1	CASSVYGSSYNEQFF	TGTGCCAGCAGCGTATATGGCAGCTCCTACAATGAGCAGTTCTTC
TRBV19	NA	NA	TRBJ2-2	CASSIVGNSGELFF	TGTGCCAGTAGTATAGTGGGGAACTCCGGGGAGCTGTTTTTT
TRBV29-1	NA	TRBD2	TRBJ2-7	CSVGVGGWPYEQYF	TGCAGCGTTGGGGTGGGAGGGTGGCCCTACGAGCAGTACTTC
TRBV11-2	NA	NA	TRBJ2-5	CASSQLRGQETQYF	TGTGCCAGCAGCCAGCTGCGGGGCCAAGAGACCCAGTACTTC
TRBV7-2	once	NA	TRBJ2-5	CASSLTVQETQYF	TGTGCCAGCAGCTTAACGGTACAAGAGACCCAGTACTTC
TRBV5-1	NA	NA	TRBJ1-4	CASSFRQVSANEKLFF	TGCGCCAGCAGCTTCCGACAGGTATCGGCTAATGAAAAACTGTTTTTT
TRBV19	NA	NA	TRBJ2-3	CASSKVSGVSTQYF	TGTGCCAGTAGTAAGGTTTCCGGTGTCAGTACGCAGTATTTT
TRBV15	once	TRBD2	TRBJ2-1	CATSRVGWREGYNEQFF	TGTGCCACCAGCAGAGTGGGATGGCGGGAGGGCTACAATGAGCAGTTCTTC
TRBV18	NA	TRBD2	TRBJ2-1	CASSLGLAGAHEQFF	TGTGCCAGCTCACTTGGTCTAGCGGGAGCCCATGAGCAGTTCTTC
TRBV15	NA	NA	TRBJ2-7	CATSRTTGYEQYF	TGTGCCACCAGCAGAACGACAGGCTACGAGCAGTACTTC
TRBV7-2	NA	TRBD1	TRBJ2-7	CASSPLRTGTLEQYF	TGTGCCAGCAGCCCCCTCCGGACAGGGACACTCGAGCAGTACTTC
TRBV10-2	once	NA	TRBJ2-7	CASSGQISYEQYF	TGCGCCAGCAGTGGGCAGATCTCCTACGAGCAGTACTTC
TRBV7-8	NA	TRBD1	TRBJ2-1	CASTRQGSNEQFF	TGTGCCAGCACCCGACAGGGCAGCAATGAGCAGTTCTTC
TRBV27	NA	TRBD2	TRBJ2-7	CASSSSGGPYEQYF	TGTGCCAGCAGTTCCAGCGGGGGTCCCTACGAGCAGTACTTC
TRBV9	NA	NA	TRBJ1-2	CASSITGGGKLYGYTF	TGTGCCAGCAGCATTACGGGAGGGGGAAAACTCTATGGCTACACCTTC
TRBV7-9	NA	NA	TRBJ2-5	CASSANKDMPQYF	TGTGCCAGCAGCGCCAACAAGGATATGCCCCAGTACTTC
TRBV7-2	NA	NA	TRBJ1-2	CASSSNSYGYTF	TGTGCCAGCAGCTCGAACAGCTATGGCTACACCTTC
TRBV27	NA	NA	TRBJ2-4	CASSPFSMVKLAKNIQYF	TGTGCCAGCAGTCCCTTTTCCATGGTGAAACTAGCCAAAAACATTCAGTACTTC
TRBV5-5	NA	NA	TRBJ2-7	CASALRVAMEYEQYF	TGTGCCAGCGCCCTGAGGGTAGCCATGGAATACGAGCAGTACTTC
TRBV5-4	once	TRBD2	TRBJ2-3	CATSPRTSGSYTQYF	TGTGCCACTAGTCCCCGGACTAGCGGGAGTTATACGCAGTATTTT
TRBV7-9	NA	TRBD1	TRBJ1-1	CASSLGGGTEAFF	TGTGCCAGCAGTCTAGGGGGCGGCACTGAAGCTTTCTTT
TRBV11-2	NA	NA	TRBJ1-1	CASSSYRGGGTEAFF	TGTGCCAGCAGCTCCTACCGGGGGGGAGGCACTGAAGCTTTCTTT
TRBV2	NA	NA	TRBJ1-5	CASSEDLQGGAQPQHF	TGTGCCAGCAGTGAAGATCTCCAGGGCGGTGCCCAGCCCCAGCATTTT
TRBV27	NA	NA	TRBJ2-7	CASSPSRLSYEQYF	TGTGCCAGCAGTCCCTCGAGGCTATCCTACGAGCAGTACTTC
TRBV7-2	NA	NA	TRBJ2-3	CASSTVRTDTDTQYF	TGTGCCAGCAGCACCGTAAGGACCGACACAGATACGCAGTATTTT
TRBV7-8	once	TRBD2	TRBJ2-5	CASSPSGSGWGETQYF	TGTGCCAGCAGCCCTAGCGGGAGCGGTTGGGGGGAGACCCAGTACTTC
TRBV7-9	once	TRBD2	TRBJ2-1	CASTIGGTSGRVNEQFF	TGTGCCAGCACCATAGGCGGGACTAGCGGGAGGGTAAATGAGCAGTTCTTC
TRBV6-1	NA	NA	TRBJ2-2	CATRSSANTGELFF	TGTGCCACCAGATCTAGCGCGAACACCGGGGAGCTGTTTTTT